Here is one TCR beta chain with its context. Its target is not known. This sample is part of a study of shared clonotypes between healthy human individuals. In the study overall: A few men and a couple of women, aged 18 to 49, were donors.

The CDR3 has 14 amino acids. Looked up from germline, CDR1 is SEHNR and CDR2 is FQNEAQ (reference sequence). With 5 bases clipped from V and 8 bases from J, the junction kept 6 bases outside the gene matches. The study, taken as a whole, reports: At large depth, rarefaction still showed sorted-subset sequencing to be incomplete.

Under the authors' procedure: From ImmunoSEQ came sequences covering only the junction and carrying no quality scores, so filtering differed. Using immunoSEQ multiplex PCR, the repertoire was profiled, and TCRdb retains in-frame clones only, with some absent. That table furnishes V, J and clone size, whereas the DNA furnished D and trimming. The table records hundreds of thousands of clones, roughly 80% of them present only once. The specimen was memory CD4+ T cells sorted from blood. As to subset: CD45RA-negative fraction. The chain has TRBV7-9 and TRBJ2-1; TRBD2 aligns across 10 bases. The sequence derives from a young man in good health. The CDR3 reads CASSASGREDEQFF. The CDR3 nucleotides read TGTGCCAGCAGCGCGAGCGGGAGGGAGGATGAGCAGTTCTTC.